The present T cell receptor (beta chain) was sequenced within a study of T cell clonality in common variable immunodeficiency. Measured with immunoSEQ multiplex PCR; TCRdb has only the in-frame clones, and not every one. The table lists roughly 38,000 clones, with no singletons. Patients and controls were mostly of Caucasian heritage. This clone showed up many times. Coverage ceases 3 residues before the CDR3 finishes, and the germline J gene fills in the end. The CDR3 consists of 17 residues. The ends lost 3 bases at V and 1 base at J; junction bases unmatched: 4. The germline CDR1 and CDR2 sequences are KGHDR and SFDVKD.

The rearrangement links TRBV24-1 to TRBJ2-1; TRBD2 aligns across 11 bases. The receptor comes from a person aged 18-69 years in good health. The sample was peripheral blood mononuclear cells. CDR3 sequence reads: CATSDPGTSGSYNEQFF. The sequenced part of the CDR3 DNA is TGTGCCACCAGTGATCCAGGGACTAGCGGTTCCTACAATGAG.